This T cell receptor beta chain emerged from a study of blood T cell repertoires in COVID-19. Overall study context: COVID-19 samples from acute and convalescent phases originated in the United States, Italy and Spain. T cells, B-cell-depleted T cells, or PBMCs supplied cDNA or gDNA.

Methods used by the authors: Amplification of reference gene primers was used by the study to estimate nucleated cell counts. Sequenced by immunoSEQ multiplex PCR; TCRdb stores in-frame clones only, minus some. D and trimming were read from the DNA, whereas the V and J calls and clone size are those reported in that table. Altogether approximately 250,000 clones are present, about 91% being singletons, with the ten largest covering 1.2%. This clone was detected only a few times. The length of the CDR3 is 13 residues. Trimming took off 1 base at V and 4 bases at J, with 7 bases between the two ends. Germline CDR1 SGHTA, CDR2 FQGNSA.

This TCR was recovered from a woman between 35 and 50 years old with acute COVID-19. The chain has TRBV7-2 and TRBJ1-2; D remains unclear. Sequencing was carried out using PBMCs or T cells enriched from blood (not recorded which). CDR3 bases: TGTGCCAGCAGCTTAGGGCGGTCCTATGGCTACACCTTC. Encoded protein: CASSLGRSYGYTF.